Here is one T cell receptor (beta chain) with its context. What it binds is unknown. The data are from a study of post-analysis software for immune sequencing data. Study outcomes and limitations: Four or five TRBV segments were significantly more frequent in patients than in controls. TRBV5-6, TRBV5-1 and TRBV20-1 were among these segments.

Every TCR beta cDNA library bore unique molecular identifiers. TCRdb redid the calling of the PCR reads with MiXCR, one entry per CDR3 protein. Among under 200,000 distinct CDR3 sequences listed, approximately 28% were seen once. CDR1 is SGHDN and CDR2 is FVKESK in the germline V gene. This CDR3 region has 14 residues. Trimming removed 0 bases at V and 6 bases at J, with 11 bases between. This TCR was sampled from a girl younger than 18 with multiple sclerosis. V gene TRBV14 combines with J gene TRBJ1-1; unclear D gene. The sequencing input was blood. CDR3 in amino acids: CASSQDPLPPEAFF. For the CDR3, the DNA is TGTGCCAGCAGCCAAGATCCCCTCCCCCCTGAAGCTTTCTTT. The whole variable domain, filled in from reference TRBV14 and TRBJ1-1, reads EAGVTQFPSHSVIEKGQTVTLRCDPISGHDNLYWYRRVMGKEIKFLLHFVKESKQDESGMPNNRFLAERTGGTYSTLKVQPAELEDSGVYFCASSQDPLPPEAFFGQGTRLTVV.